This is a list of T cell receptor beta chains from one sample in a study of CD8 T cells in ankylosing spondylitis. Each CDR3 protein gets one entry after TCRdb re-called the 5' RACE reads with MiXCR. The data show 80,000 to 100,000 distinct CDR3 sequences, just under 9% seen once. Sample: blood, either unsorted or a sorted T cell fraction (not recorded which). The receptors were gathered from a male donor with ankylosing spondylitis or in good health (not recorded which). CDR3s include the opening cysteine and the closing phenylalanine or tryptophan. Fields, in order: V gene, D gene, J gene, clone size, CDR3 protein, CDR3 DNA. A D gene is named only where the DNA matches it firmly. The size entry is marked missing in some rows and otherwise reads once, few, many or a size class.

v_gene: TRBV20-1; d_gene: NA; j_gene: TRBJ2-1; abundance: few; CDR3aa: CCARGVWRGTSYNEQFF; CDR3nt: TGCTGTGCTAGAGGGGTTTGGCGGGGTACCTCCTACAATGAGCAGTTCTTC
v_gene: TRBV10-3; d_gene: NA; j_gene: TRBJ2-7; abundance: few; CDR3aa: CAISDSAGAFYEQYF; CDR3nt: TGTGCCATCAGTGACTCCGCGGGGGCATTTTACGAGCAGTACTTC
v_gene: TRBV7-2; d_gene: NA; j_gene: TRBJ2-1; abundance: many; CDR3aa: CASSPHGGLYNEQFF; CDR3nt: TGTGCCAGCAGCCCCCATGGAGGATTGTACAATGAGCAGTTCTTC
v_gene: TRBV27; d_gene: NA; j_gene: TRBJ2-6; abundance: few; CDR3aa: CASSLTPLRSGANVLTF; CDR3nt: TGTGCCAGCAGTTTAACCCCCCTCAGGTCTGGGGCCAACGTCCTGACTTTC
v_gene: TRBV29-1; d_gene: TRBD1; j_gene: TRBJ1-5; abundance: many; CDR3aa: CSVRSGGGQPQHF; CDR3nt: TGCAGCGTCCGATCAGGGGGCGGTCAGCCCCAGCATTTT
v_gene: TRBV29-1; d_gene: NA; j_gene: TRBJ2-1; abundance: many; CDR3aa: CSVEGLPPGFRADEQFF; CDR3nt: TGCAGCGTTGAGGGACTCCCACCGGGGTTCCGTGCGGATGAGCAGTTCTTC
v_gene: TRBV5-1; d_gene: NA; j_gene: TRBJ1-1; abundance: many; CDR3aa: CASSGIAGVATTEAFF; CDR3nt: TGCGCCAGCAGCGGAATCGCAGGGGTTGCAACCACTGAAGCTTTCTTT
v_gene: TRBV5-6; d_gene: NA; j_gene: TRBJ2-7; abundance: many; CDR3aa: CASSLEKRTARYEQYF; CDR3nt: TGTGCCAGCAGCTTGGAAAAGAGGACAGCACGTTACGAGCAGTACTTC
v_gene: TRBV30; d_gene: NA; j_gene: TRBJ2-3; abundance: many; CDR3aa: CAWGPRNTDTQYF; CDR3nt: TGTGCCTGGGGACCCAGGAACACAGATACGCAGTATTTT
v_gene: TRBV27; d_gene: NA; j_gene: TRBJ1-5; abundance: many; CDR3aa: CASSFLHQPQHF; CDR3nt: TGTGCCAGCAGTTTCCTACATCAGCCCCAGCATTTT
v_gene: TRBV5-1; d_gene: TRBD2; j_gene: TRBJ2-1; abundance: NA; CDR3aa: CASSYYSGGPYNEQFF; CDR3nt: TGCGCCAGCAGCTACTATAGCGGGGGTCCCTACAATGAGCAGTTCTTC
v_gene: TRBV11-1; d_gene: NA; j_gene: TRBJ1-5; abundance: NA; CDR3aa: CASSDGALDLYSNQPQHF; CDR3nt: TGTGCCAGCAGCGACGGGGCCCTCGACCTATATAGCAATCAGCCCCAGCATTTT
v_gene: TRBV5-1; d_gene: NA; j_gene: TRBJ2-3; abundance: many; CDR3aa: CASTLDLDTQYF; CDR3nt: TGCGCCAGCACCTTGGATCTTGATACGCAGTATTTT
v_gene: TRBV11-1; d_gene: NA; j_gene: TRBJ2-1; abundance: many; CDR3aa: CASSLKVGRGAPRFHEQFF; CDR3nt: TGTGCCAGCAGCTTAAAGGTCGGACGGGGGGCACCAAGGTTTCATGAGCAGTTCTTC
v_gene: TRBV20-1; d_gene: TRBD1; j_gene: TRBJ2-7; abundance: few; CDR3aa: CSARPGGFDYEQYF; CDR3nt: TGCAGTGCTAGGCCAGGGGGCTTCGACTACGAGCAGTACTTC
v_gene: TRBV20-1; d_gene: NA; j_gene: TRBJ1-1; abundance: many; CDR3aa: CSARVGDTEAFF; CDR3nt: TGCAGTGCTAGAGTCGGTGACACTGAAGCCTTCTTT
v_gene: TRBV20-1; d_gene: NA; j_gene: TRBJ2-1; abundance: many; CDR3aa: CSARLPKGEQFF; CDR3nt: TGCAGTGCTAGACTTCCTAAGGGTGAGCAGTTCTTC
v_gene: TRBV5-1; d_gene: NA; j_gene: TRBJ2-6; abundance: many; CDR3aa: CASSLGGTGTGANVLTF; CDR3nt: TGCGCCAGCAGCTTAGGTGGTACCGGGACTGGGGCCAACGTCCTGACTTTC
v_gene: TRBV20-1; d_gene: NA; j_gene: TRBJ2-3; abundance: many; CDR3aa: CSAPPEYTDTQYF; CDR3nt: TGCAGTGCCCCGCCAGAGTACACAGATACGCAGTATTTT
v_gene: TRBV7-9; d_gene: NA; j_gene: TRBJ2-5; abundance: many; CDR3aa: CASSPDRARPQETQYF; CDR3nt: TGTGCCAGCAGCCCCGATCGGGCCCGGCCCCAAGAGACCCAGTACTTC
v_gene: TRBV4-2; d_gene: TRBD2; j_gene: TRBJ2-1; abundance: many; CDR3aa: CASSPGTSSNEQFF; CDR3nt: TGTGCCAGCAGCCCAGGGACTAGTTCCAATGAGCAGTTCTTC
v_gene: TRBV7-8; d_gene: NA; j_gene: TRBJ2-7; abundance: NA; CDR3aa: CASSTARGLGYEQYF; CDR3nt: TGTGCCAGCAGCACAGCACGGGGTTTAGGCTACGAGCAGTACTTC
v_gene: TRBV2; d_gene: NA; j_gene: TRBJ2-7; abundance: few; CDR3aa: CASSEDPTRVDEQYF; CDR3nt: TGTGCCAGCAGTGAAGATCCTACCAGGGTGGACGAGCAGTACTTC
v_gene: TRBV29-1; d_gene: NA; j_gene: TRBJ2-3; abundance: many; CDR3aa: CSVEEGIGNTDTQYF; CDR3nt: TGCAGCGTTGAAGAAGGGATCGGAAACACAGATACGCAGTATTTT
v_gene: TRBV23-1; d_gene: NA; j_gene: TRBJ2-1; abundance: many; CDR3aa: CASSQPANNEQFF; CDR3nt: TGCGCCAGCAGTCAACCTGCCAACAATGAGCAGTTCTTC
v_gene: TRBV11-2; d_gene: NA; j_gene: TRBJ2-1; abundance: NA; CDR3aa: CASTRDGFLPSGVEQFF; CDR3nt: TGTGCCAGCACCAGGGATGGGTTCCTCCCCTCAGGGGTTGAGCAGTTCTTC
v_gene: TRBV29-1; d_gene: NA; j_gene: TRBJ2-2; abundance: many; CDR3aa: CSVTGRANTGELFF; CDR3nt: TGCAGCGTTACGGGACGGGCGAACACCGGGGAGCTGTTTTTT
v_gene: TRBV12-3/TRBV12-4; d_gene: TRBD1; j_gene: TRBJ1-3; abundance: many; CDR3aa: CAGDRGIGNTIYF; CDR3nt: TGTGCCGGGGACAGGGGAATTGGAAACACCATATATTTT
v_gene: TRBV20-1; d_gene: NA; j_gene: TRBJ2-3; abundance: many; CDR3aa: CSARRDSSTDTQYF; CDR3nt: TGCAGTGCTAGACGGGACTCGAGCACAGATACGCAGTATTTT
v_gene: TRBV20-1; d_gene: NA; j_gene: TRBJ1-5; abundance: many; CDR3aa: CSARRRVTQPQHF; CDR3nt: TGCAGTGCTAGAAGGCGGGTAACCCAGCCCCAGCATTTT
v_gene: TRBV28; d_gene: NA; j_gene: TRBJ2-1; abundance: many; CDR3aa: CASSLQGNIQFF; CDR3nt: TGTGCCAGCAGTTTACAGGGAAACATTCAGTTCTTC
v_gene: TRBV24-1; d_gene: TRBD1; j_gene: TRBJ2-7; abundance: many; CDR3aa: CATSTTGHEQYF; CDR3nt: TGTGCCACCAGTACGACAGGGCACGAGCAGTACTTC
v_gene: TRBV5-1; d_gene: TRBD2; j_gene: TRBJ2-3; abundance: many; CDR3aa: CASSLAAGGNTDTQYF; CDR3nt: TGCGCCAGCAGCTTGGCAGCGGGGGGGAACACAGATACGCAGTATTTT